The TCR beta chain under discussion was sequenced for a study of long-term antiretroviral therapy in people with HIV. Assay version v3.0 of immunoSEQ was used, and it was run at survey level. TCRdb keeps only in-frame clones here, not all; method: immunoSEQ multiplex PCR. The table has some 17,000 clones, 78% seen once; the top ten hold approximately 15%. Points from the study as a whole: HIV repertoire CDR3 lengths ranged less widely than those of controls.

The CDR3 spans 15 residues. V was shortened by 0 bases and J by 0 bases, with 6 bases between the two germline ends. Germline V gene lookup returns CDR1 LGHNA and CDR2 YSLEER. Amounts of roughly 0.85-10 million cryopreserved PBMC were held in the samples before DNA extraction. This clone is large. Its antigen is not known. The receptor was isolated from a woman aged 35 to 49 with HIV. The chain recombines TRBV4-3 with TRBJ1-5; no clear D. The starting material was unsorted PBMCs, obtained about 3.3 years after starting antiretroviral therapy. The CDR3 loop reads CASSQDFGSNQPQHF. The CDR3 DNA reads as TGCGCCAGCAGCCAAGATTTCGGTAGCAATCAGCCCCAGCATTTT.